One and the same sample provided the 22 T cell receptor beta chains below, sequenced in a study of blood T cell repertoires in COVID-19. Assay used: immunoSEQ multiplex PCR; TCRdb lists only in-frame clones, some missing. The table has about 400,000 clones, approximately 85% seen once. The sequenced material came from PBMCs or T cells enriched from blood (not recorded which). The receptor set was obtained from a woman in her forties with acute COVID-19.

This chain uses TRBV7-9 with TRBJ1-5; no firm D call. Deletions cut 5 bases from V and 0 bases from J, with 8 bases between. CDR1 is SEHNR, CDR2 FQNEAQ, per germline (reference sequence). The CDR3 consists of 14 residues. For the CDR3, the DNA is TGTGCCAGCAGCAATAATTATAGCAATCAGCCCCAGCATTTT. Translating gives CASSNNYSNQPQHF.

The chain recombines TRBV19 with TRBJ2-3; TRBD2 agrees at 11 bases. Trimming took 9 bases from V and 5 from J; bases not matched to a gene: 10. The CDR3 has 15 residues. Looked up from germline, CDR1 is LNHDA and CDR2 is SQIVND (reference sequence). CDR3 protein: CASRPSSGGRDTQYF. The CDR3 DNA is TGTGCCAGCCGCCCTTCTAGCGGGGGGCGAGATACGCAGTATTTT.

The chain couples TRBV19 to TRBJ1-5, with D possibly matching TRBD1 (5 bases). The CDR3 extends over 13 amino acids. CDR1 is LNHDA, CDR2 SQIVND, per germline (reference sequence). V was cut by 4 bases and J by 5 bases, with 9 bases left in between. The CDR3 region has the DNA TGTGCCAGTAGTAACAGGTATGATCAGCCCCAGCATTTT. Translation gives CASSNRYDQPQHF.

The V and J genes are TRBV7-9 and TRBJ1-6, with D unresolved. This CDR3 has 16 residues. Germline values: CDR1 SEHNR, CDR2 FQNEAQ (reference sequence). V was cut by 2 bases and J by 4 bases, with 12 bases left in between. The CDR3 DNA is TGTGCCAGCAGCTTAACTGACCGGGGATATAATTCACCCCTCCACTTT. It codes for CASSLTDRGYNSPLHF.

The chain uses TRBV5-8 and TRBJ1-2, with D uncertain. The V gene lost 4 bases and the J gene lost 4 bases, with 11 bases spanning the gap. CDR3 length: 13 amino acids. Germline CDR1 reads SGHTS; CDR2 reads YDEGEE. The CDR3 sequence is CASSLYPSYGYTF. The CDR3 bases are TGTGCCAGCAGCCTGTATCCGTCCTATGGCTACACCTTC.

This sequence joins TRBV6-5 and TRBJ1-1; 11 positions match TRBD1. Germline V lookup: CDR1 MNHEY, CDR2 SVGAGI. J was trimmed by 7 bases and V by 7 bases; bases with no gene match: 5. CDR3 length: 13 amino acids. The CDR3 protein is CASMDRGLGEAFF. CDR3 DNA sequence: TGTGCCAGCATGGACAGGGGGCTAGGTGAAGCTTTCTTT.

The V and J genes are TRBV25-1 and TRBJ1-1; D not resolved. The germline V and J ends were trimmed by 2 bases and 0 bases, with 4 bases remaining between them. Germline V CDR1 and CDR2: MGHDK, SYGVNS. CDR3 size: 13 residues. The CDR3 nucleotides read TGTGCCAGCAGTGAACTATTGAACACTGAAGCTTTCTTT. Amino acids: CASSELLNTEAFF. The full variable domain, its missing parts supplied by reference TRBV25-1 and TRBJ1-1, is EADIYQTPRYLVIGTGKKITLECSQTMGHDKMYWYQQDPGMELHLIHYSYGVNSTEKGDLSSESTVSRIRTEHFPLTLESARPSHTSQYLCASSELLNTEAFFGQGTRLTVV.

The chain recombines TRBV23-1 with TRBJ2-7; 7 bases fit TRBD1. TRBV23-1 is noted as an ORF with a role that remains uncertain. The CDR3 loop spans 14 amino acids. V was pared by 6 bases and J by 5 bases, with 10 bases of the junction left unmatched. CDR3 nucleotides: TGCGCCAGCAGACCGAACAGGGGAAGCAACGAGCAGTACTTC. Translated, it gives CASRPNRGSNEQYF.

This clone was picked up one time. J is TRBJ2-6 and V is TRBV19; D is ambiguous. The CDR3 runs 17 residues. Between the trimmed V and J ends, which lost 0 bases and 0 bases, there was a span of 9 bases. Germline V gene data show CDR1 as LNHDA and CDR2 as SQIVND (reference sequence). CDR3 protein: CASSIEPTSSGANVLTF. As DNA, the CDR3 is TGTGCCAGTAGTATAGAGCCAACATCCTCTGGGGCCAACGTCCTGACTTTC.

This clone was counted only a few times. This chain joins TRBV9 and TRBJ1-1; TRBD1 is a possible D gene (6 bases). CDR3 size: 14 residues. CDR1 is SGDLS and CDR2 is YYNGEE in the germline V gene. Trimming removed 3 bases from V and 7 bases from J, with 16 bases in between. The CDR3 bases are TGTGCCAGCAGCGCTCTCACAGGGAGGGTTGAAGCTTTCTTT. Protein: CASSALTGRVEAFF. Full variable domain (remainder filled in from reference TRBV9 and TRBJ1-1): DSGVTQTPKHLITATGQRVTLRCSPRSGDLSVYWYQQSLDQGLQFLIQYYNGEERAKGNILERFSAQQFPDLHSELNLSSLELGDSALYFCASSALTGRVEAFFGQGTRLTVV.

This chain connects TRBV2 to TRBJ2-3; 8 bases fit TRBD1. From germline, CDR1 is SNHLY and CDR2 FYNNEI. The CDR3 runs 16 residues. Trimming cost V 8 bases and J 5 bases; bases outside gene matches: 15. The CDR3, as DNA: TGTGCCAGCCTCCACAGGGGGGCTCTCGTACGAGATACGCAGTATTTT. Translating it yields CASLHRGALVRDTQYF.

This chain joins TRBV5-4 and TRBJ2-4, with TRBD1 matching 8 bases. Germline values: CDR1 SGHNT, CDR2 YYREEE (reference sequence). The J segment lost 7 bases and the V segment lost 0 bases, leaving 0 bases of the junction unmatched. The CDR3 loop spans 13 amino acids. The CDR3: CASSLGTGNIQYF. The CDR3 region has the DNA TGTGCCAGCAGCTTGGGGACAGGGAACATTCAGTACTTC.

This sequence joins TRBV13 and TRBJ1-2; 8 nucleotides align to TRBD1. Germline V gene lookup returns CDR1 PRHDT and CDR2 FYEKMQ (reference sequence). V lost 1 base to trimming and J lost 8 bases; unmatched junction nucleotides: 9. CDR3 length equals 15 residues. The CDR3 region is CASSLAGRTGWGYTF. The CDR3, as DNA: TGTGCCAGCAGCTTAGCGGGAAGGACAGGGTGGGGCTACACCTTC.

The chain carries TRBV12-3 or TRBV12-4 and TRBJ2-5; maybe TRBD1 (6 bases). CDR3 length: 13 amino acids. Trimming pared 6 bases from V and 4 bases from J, leaving 12 bases between. In DNA, the CDR3 is TGTGCCAGCAGGGGGTCAGGGGTAGAGACCCAGTACTTC. This codes for CASRGSGVETQYF.

J is TRBJ2-2 and V is TRBV11-2; D not resolved. The V and J ends lost 5 bases and 1 base respectively, with 11 bases between them. There are 15 residues in the CDR3. CDR1 is SGHAT and CDR2 is FQNNGV in the germline V gene. The CDR3 DNA is TGTGCCAGCAGCGCCAGACAACTGAACACCGGGGAGCTGTTTTTT. Translation gives CASSARQLNTGELFF.

This clone has a handful of counts. This sequence joins TRBV7-6 and TRBJ1-1; 9 bases match TRBD1. The V gene end was trimmed by 5 bases and the J gene end by 0 bases; junction bases not matched to a gene: 7. CDR1 SGHVS and CDR2 FNYEAQ come from the germline V gene. The CDR3 totals 16 residues. CDR3 sequence (DNA): TGTGCCAGCAGCCTCGACTGGACAGGGGTGAACACTGAAGCTTTCTTT. Translation gives CASSLDWTGVNTEAFF. Variable domain in full (rest from reference TRBV7-6 and TRBJ1-1): GAGVSQSPRYKVTKRGQDVALRCDPISGHVSLYWYRQALGQGPEFLTYFNYEAQQDKSGLPNDRFSAERPEGSISTLTIQRTEQRDSAMYRCASSLDWTGVNTEAFFGQGTRLTVV.

The rearrangement links TRBV27 to TRBJ1-1; TRBD1 matches at 9 bases. CDR1 is MNHEY and CDR2 is SMNVEV in the germline V gene (reference sequence). The CDR3 spans 17 residues. V trimming: 2 bases; J trimming: 4 bases; junction bases outside the gene matches: 11. The CDR3 bases are TGTGCCAGCAGTTTAAATCTGGGACAGGGTATTGGCACTGAAGCTTTCTTT. It codes for CASSLNLGQGIGTEAFF.

The chain uses TRBV6-5 and TRBJ2-3; TRBD2 aligns across 8 bases. V lost 4 bases, J lost 8 bases, and 2 bases stayed unmatched. The CDR3 is 12 amino acids. Germline V CDR1 and CDR2: MNHEY, SVGAGI. CDR3 protein: CASSLAGSTQYF. CDR3 DNA sequence: TGTGCCAGCAGTTTAGCGGGGAGTACGCAGTATTTT.

The gene calls are TRBV4-1 and TRBJ2-1, with unresolved D. CDR1 MGHRA and CDR2 YSYEKL come from the germline V gene. V lost 0 bases, J lost 8 bases, and 8 bases lay in between. This CDR3 contains 13 residues. The chain's CDR3 is CASSQDVGHEQFF. In DNA form, the CDR3 reads TGCGCCAGCAGCCAAGACGTGGGCCATGAGCAGTTCTTC.

V usage is TRBV5-6 and J usage is TRBJ1-5, with 9 bases lining up with TRBD1. The CDR3 consists of 14 residues. V lost 4 bases, J lost 5 bases, and 4 bases stayed unmatched. Germline V gene lookup returns CDR1 SGHDT and CDR2 YYEEEE. The DNA of the CDR3 is TGTGCCAGCAGCCACCGGACAGGGGATCAGCCCCAGCATTTT. This sequence encodes CASSHRTGDQPQHF.

V is TRBV9 and J is TRBJ1-1; 7 bases agree with TRBD1. Germline-derived CDR1 and CDR2 are SGDLS and YYNGEE. The CDR3 loop spans 16 amino acids. Losses at the gene ends were 5 bases for V and 2 bases for J; bases not matched to a gene: 12. The CDR3 region is CASRPGGGQANTEAFF. The CDR3 DNA follows: TGTGCCAGCAGGCCAGGTGGAGGACAGGCCAACACTGAAGCTTTCTTT. Drawing the rest from reference TRBV9 and TRBJ1-1, the complete variable domain is DSGVTQTPKHLITATGQRVTLRCSPRSGDLSVYWYQQSLDQGLQFLIQYYNGEERAKGNILERFSAQQFPDLHSELNLSSLELGDSALYFCASRPGGGQANTEAFFGQGTRLTVV.

This chain connects TRBV7-6 to TRBJ2-1; 8 nucleotides line up with TRBD1. Germline V gene lookup returns CDR1 SGHVS and CDR2 FNYEAQ. V was clipped by 5 bases and J by 4 bases; unmatched bases: 10. This CDR3 has 16 amino acids. DNA for the CDR3: TGTGCCAGCAGCCTCCGGACAGGGCAACCTTACAATGAGCAGTTCTTC. Translated, it gives CASSLRTGQPYNEQFF.